The 7 T cell receptor beta chains below come from one sample, sequenced in a study of T-cell reconstitution after alpha-beta-depleted transplantation in children. Library preparation (for TCRbeta) was performed with unique molecular identifiers. Using its own MiXCR run on the PCR reads, TCRdb lists one record per CDR3 protein. The sample consists of some 200,000 distinct CDR3 sequences, about 14% of them appearing once. Sample: PBMCs from the stem cell graft donor, taken from the stem cell graft. The receptors here all came from a human donor who donated a stem cell graft to a child with acute lymphoblastic leukemia.

V gene TRBV29-1 combines with J gene TRBJ2-7, with a possible D match to TRBD1 (5 bases). Per germline, CDR1 SQVTM and CDR2 ANQGSEA. V gave up 4 bases and J gave up 5 bases, with 12 bases separating them. This CDR3 comprises 12 residues. CDR3 sequence (DNA): TGCAGCGTTGCTCCCAGGGTTGACGAGCAGTACTTC. It codes for CSVAPRVDEQYF.

This clonotype was counted many times. V and J are TRBV12-3 or TRBV12-4 and TRBJ1-5; 9 bases are shared with TRBD1. The ends lost 10 bases at V and 9 bases at J; junction bases unmatched: 10. CDR3 length: 13 residues. The CDR3 nucleotides read TGTGCCATTTCCGGGACAGGGATAGGGCCCCAGCATTTT. Translating it yields CAISGTGIGPQHF.

This clonotype has a count of ten or more. The chain combines TRBV25-1 with TRBJ2-1; 10 bases align to TRBD2. J lost 16 bases, V lost 6 bases, and 12 bases had no gene match. CDR1 and CDR2 (germline): MGHDK, SYGVNS. This CDR3 spans 13 amino acids. The CDR3 DNA sequence: TGTGCCAGCAGACCCTCGCTAGCGGGAGTGGTATTCTTC. Protein sequence: CASRPSLAGVVFF.

The chain employs TRBV7-2 and TRBJ2-5; D unclear. V lost 5 bases and J 1 base, leaving 14 bases between the germline ends. The CDR3 is 15 amino acids. The germline CDR1 and CDR2 sequences are SGHTA and FQGNSA. CDR3 in amino acids: CASSPVISLQETQYF. DNA of the CDR3: TGTGCCAGCAGCCCCGTGATATCTCTCCAAGAGACCCAGTACTTC.

This clonotype turned up a few times. J is TRBJ2-7 and V is TRBV5-1, with D possibly matching TRBD1 (6 bases). Germline loops: CDR1 SGHRS, CDR2 YFSETQ. The CDR3 runs 14 residues. With 4 bases removed from V and 2 bases from J, the gap between germline ends came to 13 bases. The DNA of the CDR3 is TGCGCCAGCAGCGCCCGGGACAAGACCTACGAGCAGTACTTC. This gives the protein CASSARDKTYEQYF.

This clonotype was found many times. V usage is TRBV7-9 and J usage is TRBJ2-5, with D uncertain. Germline CDR1 is SEHNR and CDR2 is FQNEAQ (reference sequence). Trimming left V 3 bases short and J 2 bases short, with 7 bases between. CDR3 length: 13 residues. CDR3 DNA: TGTGCCAGCAGCTTTAGGGCACAAGAGACCCAGTACTTC. Protein product: CASSFRAQETQYF.

The chain has TRBV7-9 and TRBJ1-2, with D unresolved. Germline V CDR1 and CDR2: SEHNR, FQNEAQ (reference sequence). The CDR3 loop spans 14 amino acids. The V end was cut by 2 bases, the J end by 7 bases, with 14 bases between. The CDR3 coding sequence is TGTGCCAGCAGCTTAATCGACAAAGTGGGTGGCTACACCTTC. Its protein product is CASSLIDKVGGYTF.